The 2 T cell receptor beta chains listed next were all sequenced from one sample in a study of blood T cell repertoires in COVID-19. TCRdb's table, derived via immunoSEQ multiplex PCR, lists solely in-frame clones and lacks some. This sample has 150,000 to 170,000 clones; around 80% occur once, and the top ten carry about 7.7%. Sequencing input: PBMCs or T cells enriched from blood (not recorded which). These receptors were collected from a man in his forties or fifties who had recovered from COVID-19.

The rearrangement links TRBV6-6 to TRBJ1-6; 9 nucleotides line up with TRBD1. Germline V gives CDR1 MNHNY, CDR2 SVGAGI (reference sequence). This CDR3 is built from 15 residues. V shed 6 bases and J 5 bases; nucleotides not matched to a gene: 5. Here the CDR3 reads CASRPRTGDNSPLHF. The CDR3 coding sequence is TGTGCCAGCAGGCCGAGGACAGGGGATAATTCACCCCTCCACTTT.

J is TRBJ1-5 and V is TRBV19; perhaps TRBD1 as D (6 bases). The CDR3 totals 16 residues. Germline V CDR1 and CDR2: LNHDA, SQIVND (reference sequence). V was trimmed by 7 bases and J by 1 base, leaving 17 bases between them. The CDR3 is CASTRGQGGSNQPQHF. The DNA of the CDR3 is TGTGCCAGTACCCGGGGGCAGGGAGGGAGCAATCAGCCCCAGCATTTT.